These 30 T cell receptor beta chains were all obtained from the same sample, sequenced in a study of blood T cell repertoires in COVID-19. Produced via immunoSEQ multiplex PCR; TCRdb's table is partial and in-frame only. The sample lists tens of thousands of clones; around four fifths were seen once. The sequenced sample was peripheral blood. The receptor set was obtained from a man aged 60 to 75 with COVID-19, enrolled during active disease.

The chain recombines TRBV7-9 with TRBJ1-1; 7 bases are shared with TRBD1. The CDR3 covers 16 residues. The V gene's germline CDR1 is SEHNR and CDR2 FQNEAQ (reference sequence). V dropped 5 bases and J dropped 0; count of bases not matched to a gene: 9. The CDR3 DNA reads TGTGCCAGCAGCCCCCGGACAGGTCTTGTGAACACTGAAGCTTTCTTT. Translation gives CASSPRTGLVNTEAFF.

The chain employs TRBV30 and TRBJ2-3; TRBD2 matches at 14 bases. J was trimmed by 5 bases and V by 0 bases; bases with no gene match: 1. CDR1 GTSNPN and CDR2 SVGIG come from the germline V gene (reference sequence). There are 15 residues in the CDR3. The CDR3 sequence is CAWSVGTSGGDTQYF. As DNA, the CDR3 is TGTGCCTGGAGTGTAGGGACTAGCGGGGGAGATACGCAGTATTTT.

The chain employs TRBV27 and TRBJ1-2, with unresolved D. There are 14 residues in the CDR3. CDR1 is MNHEY and CDR2 is SMNVEV in the germline V gene (reference sequence). V was shortened by 6 bases and J by 7 bases, with 18 bases between the two germline ends. This CDR3 reads CASSSRVRGGGYTF. DNA of the CDR3: TGTGCCAGCAGCTCCCGGGTCCGGGGAGGTGGCTACACCTTC.

The rearrangement uses TRBV18 and TRBJ2-2, with a tentative D call TRBD2 (5 bases). Germline V gene data show CDR1 as KGHSH and CDR2 as LQKENI. V lost 2 bases, J lost 6 bases, and 16 bases lay in between. The CDR3 runs 16 residues. CDR3 nucleotides: TGTGCCAGCTCACCAGGGCGGGCCTCTAACGCCGGGGAGCTGTTTTTT. Encoded protein: CASSPGRASNAGELFF.

The gene calls are TRBV30 and TRBJ1-1; 8 bases line up with TRBD1. This CDR3 is 15 amino acids long. Germline V gene sequence: CDR1 GTSNPN, CDR2 SVGIG (reference sequence). With 6 bases clipped from V and 1 base from J, the junction kept 10 bases outside the gene matches. CDR3 in amino acids: CACQDRGAGNTEAFF. DNA of the CDR3: TGTGCCTGTCAAGACAGGGGAGCTGGGAACACTGAAGCTTTCTTT.

The table lists this clone with a count of one. This chain links TRBV2 with TRBJ1-4; possible D gene TRBD1, 6 bases. Trimming took off 1 base at V and 3 bases at J, with 9 bases between the two ends. The germline V gene encodes CDR1 SNHLY and CDR2 FYNNEI. The CDR3 totals 15 residues. The CDR3 loop reads CASSEGGGPNEKLFF. The CDR3 DNA follows: TGTGCCAGCAGTGAAGGAGGGGGTCCTAATGAAAAACTGTTTTTT.

The CDR3 bases are TGTGCCAGCACCAGCGGGGGGTTTTCTAAAGAGCAGTACTTC. Its translation: CASTSGGFSKEQYF. This chain connects TRBV2 to TRBJ2-7; 9 bases fit TRBD2. Per germline, CDR1 SNHLY and CDR2 FYNNEI. There are 14 residues in the CDR3. V was clipped by 7 bases and J by 7 bases; unmatched bases: 11.

The chain carries TRBV19 and TRBJ1-3; 7 positions agree with TRBD1. The V segment lost 4 bases and the J segment 4 bases; nucleotides outside the gene matches: 7. The CDR3 consists of 15 residues. Per germline, CDR1 LNHDA and CDR2 SQIVND (reference sequence). CDR3 amino acids: CASSSGYRGGNTIYF. The CDR3 DNA reads as TGTGCCAGTAGTAGCGGTTACAGGGGCGGAAACACCATATATTTT.

The chain has TRBV5-4 and TRBJ2-1, with 12 bases that match TRBD2. The V gene end was trimmed by 1 base and the J gene end by 0 bases; junction bases not matched to a gene: 8. This CDR3 spans 19 amino acids. From germline, CDR1 is SGHNT and CDR2 YYREEE (reference sequence). The CDR3 region is CASSLTSGGSGFSYNEQFF. The CDR3 nucleotides are TGTGCCAGCAGCTTGACTAGCGGGGGGTCCGGGTTCTCCTACAATGAGCAGTTCTTC.

This clone has only one observation. The chain couples TRBV6-6 to TRBJ2-7; 7 positions agree with TRBD1. J gave up 7 bases and V 6 bases, and 12 bases lay outside the gene matches. The germline V gene encodes CDR1 MNHNY and CDR2 SVGAGI (reference sequence). The CDR3 totals 14 residues. CDR3 sequence reads: CASSPTGAQREQYF. For the CDR3, the DNA is TGTGCCAGCAGCCCAACAGGGGCCCAGCGGGAGCAGTACTTC.

This clone turned up a few times. The V gene is TRBV7-9, the J gene TRBJ2-3, with 7 bases identical to TRBD2. The V segment lost 5 bases and the J segment 0 bases; nucleotides outside the gene matches: 5. CDR1 and CDR2 from the germline V gene are SEHNR and FQNEAQ (reference sequence). The CDR3 runs to 15 residues. DNA for the CDR3: TGTGCCAGCAGCCGAGGTAGCGGGAGCACAGATACGCAGTATTTT. This translates into CASSRGSGSTDTQYF.

V usage is TRBV6-2 or TRBV6-3 and J usage is TRBJ1-4; D is ambiguous. The length of the CDR3 is 13 residues. V was trimmed by 2 bases and J by 8 bases, leaving 9 bases between them. Germline loops: CDR1 MNHEY, CDR2 SVGEGT. CDR3 nucleotides: TGTGCCAGCAGTTACAGGGCGGGCGAAAAACTGTTTTTT. This encodes CASSYRAGEKLFF.

V and J are TRBV3-1 (or the pseudogene TRBV3-2) and TRBJ2-7; D is unresolved. The CDR3 sequence is 11 residues long. Germline V gene sequence: CDR1 LGHDT, CDR2 YNNKEL (reference sequence). Trimming removed 3 bases from V and 7 bases from J, with 7 bases in between. CDR3: CASSHSREQYF. CDR3 DNA sequence: TGTGCCAGCAGCCACTCTAGGGAGCAGTACTTC.

The chain uses TRBV3-1 (or the pseudogene TRBV3-2) and TRBJ1-1, with 7 positions matching TRBD1. V was pared by 4 bases and J by 6 bases, with 14 bases of the junction left unmatched. This CDR3 has 16 residues. Germline V CDR1 and CDR2: LGHDT, YNNKEL (reference sequence). CDR3 coding DNA: TGTGCCAGCAGCCCGTCCCTGGAGGGGGCGAGATCTGAAGCTTTCTTT. It yields the protein CASSPSLEGARSEAFF.

The CDR3, as DNA: TGTGCCAGCAGTTGGACAGGAAAGGAGGGCTACGAGCAGTACTTC. Translation: CASSWTGKEGYEQYF. The chain has TRBV27 and TRBJ2-7, with D perhaps matching TRBD1 (7 bases). The germline V and J ends were trimmed by 4 bases and 3 bases, with 16 bases remaining between them. This CDR3 is 15 amino acids long. The V gene's germline CDR1 is MNHEY and CDR2 SMNVEV (reference sequence).

The chain employs TRBV10-3 and TRBJ2-1; 8 bases are shared with TRBD1. The CDR3 extends over 15 amino acids. Germline-derived CDR1 and CDR2 are ENHRY and SYGVKD. J gave up 6 bases and V 1 base, and 5 bases lay outside the gene matches. CDR3 sequence (DNA): TGTGCCATCAGTGAGTGGACAGGGAGTGTCAATGAGCAGTTCTTC. It codes for CAISEWTGSVNEQFF.

V and J are TRBV11-3 and TRBJ1-3; D uncertain. V was shortened by 0 bases and J by 1 base, with 10 bases between the two germline ends. Germline CDR1 SGHNT, CDR2 YENEEA. CDR3 size: 16 residues. The CDR3 protein is CASSLDSPGSGNTIYF. CDR3 coding DNA: TGTGCCAGCAGCTTAGATTCCCCGGGGTCTGGAAACACCATATATTTT.

This sequence joins TRBV29-1 and TRBJ1-6; D ambiguous. CDR3 size: 13 residues. V was shortened by 2 bases and J by 9 bases, with 11 bases between the two germline ends. Germline lookup yields CDR1 SQVTM and CDR2 ANQGSEA. CDR3 nucleotides: TGCAGCGTTGAAAAGGGAGCTGGTTCACCCCTCCACTTT. Translation: CSVEKGAGSPLHF.

V is TRBV6-6 and J is TRBJ2-7, with D hard to call. The V gene lost 6 bases and the J gene lost 7 bases, with 19 bases spanning the gap. Germline values: CDR1 MNHNY, CDR2 SVGAGI (reference sequence). The CDR3 is 14 residues long. The CDR3 is CASSSPGTPKEQYF. As DNA, the CDR3 is TGTGCCAGCAGCTCCCCAGGCACCCCCAAGGAGCAGTACTTC.

The chain employs TRBV3-1 (or the pseudogene TRBV3-2) and TRBJ1-5; 11 nucleotides agree with TRBD1. Germline-derived CDR1 and CDR2 are LGHDT and YNNKEL (reference sequence). J lost 7 bases, V lost 3 bases, and 5 bases had no gene match. The CDR3 extends over 15 amino acids. The CDR3 nucleotides are TGTGCCAGCAGCCACTCCGGGACAGGGGGACAGCCCCAGCATTTT. It codes for CASSHSGTGGQPQHF.

Worth noting for this clone: A junction end diverges from the germline sequence, so it may reflect a read error. The chain carries TRBV19 and TRBJ1-5, with a weak D call TRBD1 (5 bases). The CDR3 has 13 residues. Germline CDR1 LNHDA, CDR2 SQIVND (reference sequence). The CDR3 sequence: CASSIVSQGPPHF. For the CDR3, the DNA is TGTGCCAGTAGTATAGTCAGTCAGGGTCCCCCGCATTTT. The entire variable domain, with the rest obtained from reference TRBV19 and TRBJ1-5, is as follows: DGGITQSPKYLFRKEGQNVTLSCEQNLNHDAMYWYRQDPGQGLRLIYYSQIVNDFQKGDIAEGYSVSREKKESFPLTVTSAQKNPTAFYLCASSIVSQGPPHFGDGTRLSIL.

The V call is TRBV4-1, the J call TRBJ2-5, with 7 bases that match TRBD2. This CDR3 has 16 residues. J lost 5 bases, V lost 0 bases, and 9 bases had no gene match. CDR1 MGHRA and CDR2 YSYEKL come from the germline V gene. CDR3 nucleotides: TGCGCCAGCAGCCAAGATCTGGAGCGGGGATCCGAGACCCAGTACTTC. Protein: CASSQDLERGSETQYF.

J is TRBJ2-7 and V is TRBV7-9; 7 positions match TRBD2. CDR1 and CDR2 (germline): SEHNR, FQNEAQ (reference sequence). This CDR3 has 15 residues. The V segment lost 2 bases and the J segment 6 bases; nucleotides outside the gene matches: 10. CDR3: CASSLLAGDLSEQYF. The CDR3, as DNA: TGTGCCAGCAGCTTACTGGCGGGAGACCTCTCCGAGCAGTACTTC.

The chain recombines TRBV9 with TRBJ2-7; possibly TRBD2 for D (6 bases). V was pared by 3 bases and J by 9 bases, with 19 bases between. CDR1 is SGDLS, CDR2 YYNGEE, per germline. This CDR3 spans 14 amino acids. The CDR3 loop reads CASSAGTPPKVQYF. CDR3 nucleotides: TGTGCCAGCAGCGCCGGGACTCCCCCTAAGGTGCAGTACTTC.

The chain has TRBV12-3 or TRBV12-4 and TRBJ2-7; D perhaps matches TRBD2 (5 bases). The CDR3 runs to 13 residues. The germline V and J ends were trimmed by 6 bases and 3 bases, with 12 bases remaining between them. The CDR3 sequence: CASRSHRDYEQYF. Here the CDR3 DNA reads TGTGCCAGCAGATCCCACCGGGACTACGAGCAGTACTTC.

The V call is TRBV6-5, the J call TRBJ1-5, with a possible D match to TRBD1 (6 bases). From germline, CDR1 is MNHEY and CDR2 SVGAGI. The CDR3 covers 13 residues. V shed 7 bases and J shed 4 bases, with 11 bases lying between them. DNA of the CDR3: TGTGCCAGCAAACAGGGACATAATCAGCCCCAGCATTTT. Residues: CASKQGHNQPQHF.

In this sample, this clone turned up a few times. The chain links TRBV9 to TRBJ2-1; 9 nucleotides align to TRBD2. The germline gives CDR1 SGDLS, CDR2 YYNGEE. After removal of 1 base from V and 1 base from J, the junction contained 9 bases not matched to a gene. This CDR3 region has 18 residues. CDR3 amino acids: CASSVSSGSPSSYNEQFF. CDR3 nucleotide sequence: TGTGCCAGCAGCGTAAGTAGCGGGAGCCCCTCTTCCTACAATGAGCAGTTCTTC.

This chain connects TRBV18 to TRBJ2-2, with D possibly being TRBD2 (5 bases). CDR1 is KGHSH and CDR2 is LQKENI in the germline V gene. V shed 5 bases and J shed 2 bases, with 9 bases lying between them. This CDR3 spans 14 amino acids. CDR3 in amino acids: CASSTTGNTGELFF. The CDR3 DNA reads TGTGCCAGCTCAACGACGGGAAACACCGGGGAGCTGTTTTTT. Together with reference TRBV18 and TRBJ2-2, the CDR3 gives the full variable domain: NAGVMQNPRHLVRRRGQEARLRCSPMKGHSHVYWYRQLPEEGLKFMVYLQKENIIDESGMPKERFSAEFPKEGPSILRIQQVVRGDSAAYFCASSTTGNTGELFFGEGSRLTVL.

This chain links TRBV5-4 with TRBJ2-1; 12 bases line up with TRBD2. The germline CDR1 and CDR2 sequences are SGHNT and YYREEE (reference sequence). Trimming at V came to 3 bases and at J to 5 bases, leaving 12 bases not matched to a gene. CDR3 length equals 18 residues. CDR3 sequence reads: CASSSGVLLAGGHNEQFF. CDR3 coding DNA: TGTGCCAGCAGCTCGGGGGTTCTCCTAGCGGGAGGGCACAATGAGCAGTTCTTC.

The chain has TRBV6-5 and TRBJ1-2, with D possibly TRBD1 on 5 matching bases. The CDR3 has 12 amino acids. V shed 6 bases and J shed 10 bases, with 15 bases lying between them. CDR1 and CDR2 (germline): MNHEY, SVGAGI. CDR3 amino acids: CASREGPLNYTF. The CDR3 coding sequence is TGTGCCAGCAGGGAGGGACCCCTCAACTACACCTTC.